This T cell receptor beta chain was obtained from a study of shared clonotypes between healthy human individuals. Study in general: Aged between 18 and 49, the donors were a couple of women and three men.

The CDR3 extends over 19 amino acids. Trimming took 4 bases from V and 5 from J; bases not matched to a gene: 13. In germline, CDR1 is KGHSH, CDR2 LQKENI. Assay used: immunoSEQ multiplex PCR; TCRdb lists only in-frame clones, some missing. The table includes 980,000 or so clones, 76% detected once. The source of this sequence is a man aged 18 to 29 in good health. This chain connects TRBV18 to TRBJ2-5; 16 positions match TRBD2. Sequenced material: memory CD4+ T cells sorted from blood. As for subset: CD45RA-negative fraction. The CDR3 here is CASSQYTPGLAGGQETQYF. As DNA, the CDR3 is TGTGCCAGCTCACAATATACACCGGGACTAGCGGGAGGGCAGGAGACCCAGTACTTC.